Listed below are T cell receptor beta chains from one sample, sequenced in a study of blood T cell repertoires in COVID-19. Clones were sequenced by immunoSEQ multiplex PCR, and TCRdb holds only the in-frame ones, with some missing. The sample contains about 190,000 clones, less than 85% of which appear only once. Sample: peripheral blood. All receptors come from a woman in her 50s with acute or convalescent COVID-19. Both conserved end residues are part of each CDR3. The D gene is left open where the match is weak. The size entry is marked missing in some rows and otherwise reads once, few, many or a size class.

TRBV19	TRBJ2-7	TRBD1	.	TGTGCCAGTACCCGCTCGGGACAGGGATATTCCTACGAGCAGTACTTC	CASTRSGQGYSYEQYF
TRBV18	TRBJ1-3	TRBD1	.	TGTGCCAGCTCACCACTCCGGGACAGGGACGGAAACACCATATATTTT	CASSPLRDRDGNTIYF
TRBV9	TRBJ1-1	.	.	TGTGCCAGCTCTCGTAAGGGAGGCGGATTAGGGGAAGCTTTCTTT	CASSRKGGGLGEAFF
TRBV6-1	TRBJ1-6	.	.	TGTGCCAGCAGTGAGGTGGGTAGGGGTTCACCCCTCCACTTT	CASSEVGRGSPLHF
TRBV11-2	TRBJ2-7	.	once	TGTGCCAGCAGCCCGACCGGACGGAGGATATCCTACGAGCAGTACTTC	CASSPTGRRISYEQYF
TRBV5-4	TRBJ1-1	TRBD1	many	TGTGCCAGCAGCTTCGACAGGGTGGGGCGTGAAGCTTTCTTT	CASSFDRVGREAFF
TRBV6-2/TRBV6-3	TRBJ2-7	TRBD2	.	TGTGCCAGCAGTTCGGGACTAGCGGGAGCTAGTGTTCTGCTGACCTACGAACAGTACTTC	CASSSGLAGASVLLTYEQYF
TRBV24-1	TRBJ2-2	.	.	TGTGCCACCAGTGATCCGCTGGGGCCGGGCTTGCTAAACACCGGGGAGCTGTTTTTT	CATSDPLGPGLLNTGELFF
TRBV27	TRBJ1-1	TRBD1	.	TGTGCCAGCAGTTATAGGACAGGACACCTGAACACTGAAGCTTTCTTT	CASSYRTGHLNTEAFF
TRBV30	TRBJ1-6	.	.	TGTGCCTGGAGCCGGACAGTGAGCTCCTATAATTCACCCCTCCACTTT	CAWSRTVSSYNSPLHF
TRBV14	TRBJ1-4	.	.	TGTGCCAGCAGCCCCAGGGTGGTGATAATTAATGAAAAACTGTTTTTT	CASSPRVVIINEKLFF
TRBV7-2	TRBJ2-3	TRBD2	.	TGTGCCAGCAGCTCTAGCGGGAGAACAGATACGCAGTATTTT	CASSSSGRTDTQYF
TRBV3-1/TRBV3-2	TRBJ1-5	.	.	TGTGCCAGCAGCCAAGATCGACAGCGCGACCAGCCCCAGCATTTT	CASSQDRQRDQPQHF
TRBV13	TRBJ2-7	.	.	TGTGCCAGCAGCTCCCGGGCCTCGGGGTACGAGCAGTACTTC	CASSSRASGYEQYF
TRBV9	TRBJ2-3	TRBD2	once	TGTGCCAGCAGCGTACGTAGGAGCGGGGGGTTCACAGATACGCAGTATTTT	CASSVRRSGGFTDTQYF
TRBV24-1	TRBJ2-7	.	.	TGTGCCACCAGCCGAAGTAATCAGGGCGACGAGCAGTACTTC	CATSRSNQGDEQYF
TRBV3-1/TRBV3-2	TRBJ2-7	TRBD2	few	TGTGCCAGCAGCCAAGGGATAGCGGGAGGGGGGGAGCAGTACTTC	CASSQGIAGGGEQYF
TRBV27	TRBJ2-7	.	.	TGTGCCAGCAGGGGAGCGGGTTTACACGAGCAGTACTTC	CASRGAGLHEQYF
TRBV18	TRBJ2-7	.	.	TGTGCCAGCTCACCTGGGGCCGGGGAGCAGTACTTC	CASSPGAGEQYF
TRBV29-1	TRBJ1-2	.	.	TGCAGCGTTGAGAGTGTGCGGGGGCACTATGGCTACACCTTC	CSVESVRGHYGYTF
TRBV18	TRBJ1-2	TRBD1	.	TGTGCCAGCTCAGGACAGGGGGCTACACCAGGGGATGATGGCTACACCTTC	CASSGQGATPGDDGYTF
TRBV19	TRBJ2-2	TRBD2	.	TGTGCCAGTAACCGCCCCGGGACTAGACTCACCGGGGAGCTGTTTTTT	CASNRPGTRLTGELFF